This T cell receptor beta chain was sequenced for a study of blood T cell repertoires in COVID-19. For the study at large: Researchers got acute and convalescent COVID-19 samples from the United States, Italy and Spain. Nucleic acid was either cDNA or gDNA, and it came from T cells, B-cell-depleted T cells, or PBMCs.

Methods used by the authors: For nucleated cells, counts were estimated from reference gene primer amplification. Here immunoSEQ multiplex PCR was the method, and the copy in TCRdb shows in-frame clones only, minus some. V, J and clone size reflect that table, while D and trimming were determined from the DNA. The sample records over 110,000 clones, about 86% being singletons. The trim removed 4 bases at V and 7 bases at J, leaving 11 bases unmatched. The CDR3 length is 16 residues. Per germline, CDR1 MNHEY and CDR2 SVGAGI. The source is a human donor in a cohort sampled during active COVID-19. The sequenced material came from peripheral blood. The rearrangement joins TRBV6-5 to TRBJ2-1; 9 bases are a match to TRBD1. Written as DNA, the CDR3 is TGTGCCAGCAGTTGGTCCCACAGGGGGCGTTCGAATGAGCAGTTCTTC. Translation: CASSWSHRGRSNEQFF.